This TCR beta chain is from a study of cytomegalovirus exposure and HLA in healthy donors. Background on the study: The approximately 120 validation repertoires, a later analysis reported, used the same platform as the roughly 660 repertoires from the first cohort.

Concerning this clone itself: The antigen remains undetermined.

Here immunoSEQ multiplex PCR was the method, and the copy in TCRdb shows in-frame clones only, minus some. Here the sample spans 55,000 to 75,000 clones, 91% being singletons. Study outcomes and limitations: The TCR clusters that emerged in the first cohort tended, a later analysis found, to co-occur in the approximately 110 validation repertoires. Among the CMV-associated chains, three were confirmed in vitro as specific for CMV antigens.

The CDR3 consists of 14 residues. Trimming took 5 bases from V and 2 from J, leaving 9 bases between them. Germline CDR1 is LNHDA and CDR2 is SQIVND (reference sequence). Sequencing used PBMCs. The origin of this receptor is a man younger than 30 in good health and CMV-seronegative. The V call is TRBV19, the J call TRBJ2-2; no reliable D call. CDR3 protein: CASSVTLNTGELFF. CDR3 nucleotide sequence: TGTGCCAGTAGTGTGACACTTAACACCGGGGAGCTGTTTTTT.